This T cell receptor (beta chain) is from a study of blood T cell repertoires in COVID-19. Study background: COVID-19 samples, acute and convalescent, were from the United States, Italy and Spain.

Libraries were prepared by immunoSEQ multiplex PCR; TCRdb keeps only in-frame clonotypes and omits some of them. The table lists 130,000 to 150,000 clones, roughly 85% of them singletons. This clone was seen once. CDR1 is LNHDA, CDR2 SQIVND, per germline (reference sequence). The CDR3 covers 14 residues. The trim removed 3 bases at V and 5 bases at J, leaving 5 bases unmatched. Sequencing was done on a sample of peripheral blood. The origin of this receptor is a woman aged 55-69 years with COVID-19, enrolled during active disease. The V call is TRBV19, the J call TRBJ1-1, with 8 bases that match TRBD1. The CDR3 DNA follows: TGTGCCAGTAGTATTGAGTGGACAGGGACTGAAGCTTTCTTT. Protein product: CASSIEWTGTEAFF.